This T cell receptor beta chain was identified in a study of control samples from healthy donors and cancer patients. Germline CDR1 and CDR2: KGHDR and SFDVKD. The CDR3 contains 20 residues. Trimming stripped 3 bases from V and 0 bases from J, with 23 bases between. Here immunoSEQ multiplex PCR was the method, and the copy in TCRdb shows in-frame clones only, minus some. The table records over 150,000 clones, over 85% of them present only once. The sequencing sample was made of blood. The chain joins TRBV24-1 to TRBJ1-3; the D is unclear. This receptor was taken from a man aged 18 to 30 in good health. The CDR3 spells CATSDPHRAVGKSSGNTIYF. The DNA of the CDR3 is TGTGCCACCAGTGATCCCCATAGGGCCGTTGGGAAGAGCTCTGGAAACACCATATATTTT.